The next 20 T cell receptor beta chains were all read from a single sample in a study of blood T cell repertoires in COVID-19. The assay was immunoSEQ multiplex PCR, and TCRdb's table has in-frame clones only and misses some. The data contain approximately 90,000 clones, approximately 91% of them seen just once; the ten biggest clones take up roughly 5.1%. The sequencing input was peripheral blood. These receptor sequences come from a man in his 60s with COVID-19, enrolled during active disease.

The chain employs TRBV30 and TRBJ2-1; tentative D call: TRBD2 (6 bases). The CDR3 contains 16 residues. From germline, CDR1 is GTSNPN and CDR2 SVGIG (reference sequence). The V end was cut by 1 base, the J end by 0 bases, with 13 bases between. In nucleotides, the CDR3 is TGTGCCTGGAGTGACTACGGGAGTAGCTCCTACAATGAGCAGTTCTTC. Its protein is CAWSDYGSSSYNEQFF.

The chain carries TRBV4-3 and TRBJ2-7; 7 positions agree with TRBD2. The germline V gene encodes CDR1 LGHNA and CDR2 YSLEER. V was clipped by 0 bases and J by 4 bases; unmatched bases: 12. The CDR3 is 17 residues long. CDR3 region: CASSQDLGGGDRYEQYF. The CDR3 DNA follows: TGCGCCAGCAGCCAAGATCTCGGGGGAGGGGATCGTTACGAGCAGTACTTC.

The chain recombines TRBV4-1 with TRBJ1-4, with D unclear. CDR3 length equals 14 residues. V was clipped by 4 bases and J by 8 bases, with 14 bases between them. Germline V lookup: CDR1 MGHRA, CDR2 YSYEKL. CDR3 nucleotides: TGCGCCAGCAGCCTAACCGGGGAGAAAGAAAAACTGTTTTTT. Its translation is CASSLTGEKEKLFF.

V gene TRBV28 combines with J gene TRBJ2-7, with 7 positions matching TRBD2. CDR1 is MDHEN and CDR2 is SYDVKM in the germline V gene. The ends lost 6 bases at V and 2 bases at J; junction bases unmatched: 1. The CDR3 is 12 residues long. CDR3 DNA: TGTGCCAGCAGGACTAGCACCTACGAGCAGTACTTC. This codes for CASRTSTYEQYF.

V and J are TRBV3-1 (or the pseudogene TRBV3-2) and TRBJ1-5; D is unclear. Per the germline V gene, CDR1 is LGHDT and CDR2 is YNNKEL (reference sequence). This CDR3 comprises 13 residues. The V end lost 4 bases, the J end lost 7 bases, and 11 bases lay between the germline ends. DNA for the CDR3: TGTGCCAGCAGCCCAAATATCGGGCAGCCCCAGCATTTT. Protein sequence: CASSPNIGQPQHF.

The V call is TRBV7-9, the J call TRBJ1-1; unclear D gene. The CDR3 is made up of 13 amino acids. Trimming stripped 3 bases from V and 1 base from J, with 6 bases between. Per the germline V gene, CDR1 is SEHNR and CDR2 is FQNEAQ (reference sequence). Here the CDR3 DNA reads TGTGCCAGCAGCTTTTCAGGGAACACTGAAGCTTTCTTT. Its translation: CASSFSGNTEAFF.

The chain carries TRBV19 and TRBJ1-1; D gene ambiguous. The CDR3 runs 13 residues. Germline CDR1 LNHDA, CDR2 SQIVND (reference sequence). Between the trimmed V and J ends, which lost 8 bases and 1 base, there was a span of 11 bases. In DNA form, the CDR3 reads TGTGCCAGTGCTCGGCCGGGGAACACTGAAGCTTTCTTT. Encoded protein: CASARPGNTEAFF.

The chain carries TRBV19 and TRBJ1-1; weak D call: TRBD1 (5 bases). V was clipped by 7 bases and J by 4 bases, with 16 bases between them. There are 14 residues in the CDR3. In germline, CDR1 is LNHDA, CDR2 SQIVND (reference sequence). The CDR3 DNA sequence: TGTGCCAGTACCCCGGGGGGGGAGCCCACTGAAGCTTTCTTT. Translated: CASTPGGEPTEAFF. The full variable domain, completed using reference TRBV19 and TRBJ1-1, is DGGITQSPKYLFRKEGQNVTLSCEQNLNHDAMYWYRQDPGQGLRLIYYSQIVNDFQKGDIAEGYSVSREKKESFPLTVTSAQKNPTAFYLCASTPGGEPTEAFFGQGTRLTVV.

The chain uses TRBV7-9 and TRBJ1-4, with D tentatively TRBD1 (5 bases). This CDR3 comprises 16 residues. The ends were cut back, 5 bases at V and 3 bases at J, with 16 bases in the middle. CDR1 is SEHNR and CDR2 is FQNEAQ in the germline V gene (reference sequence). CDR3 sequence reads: CASSPPTAGSNEKLFF. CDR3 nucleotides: TGTGCCAGCAGCCCACCGACGGCAGGGTCTAATGAAAAACTGTTTTTT.

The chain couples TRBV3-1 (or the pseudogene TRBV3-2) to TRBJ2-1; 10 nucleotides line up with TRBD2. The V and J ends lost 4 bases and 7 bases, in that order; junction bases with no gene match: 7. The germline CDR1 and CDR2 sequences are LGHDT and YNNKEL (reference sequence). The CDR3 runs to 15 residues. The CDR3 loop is CASSRLLAGVNEQFF. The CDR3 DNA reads TGTGCCAGCAGCCGCCTTCTAGCGGGAGTGAATGAGCAGTTCTTC.

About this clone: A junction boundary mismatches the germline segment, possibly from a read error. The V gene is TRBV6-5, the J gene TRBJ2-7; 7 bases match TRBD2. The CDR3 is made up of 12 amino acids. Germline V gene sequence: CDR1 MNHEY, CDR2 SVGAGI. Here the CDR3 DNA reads TGCCCGCCCGGGGGGAGCTCCTACGAGCAGTACTTC. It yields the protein CPPGGSSYEQYF.

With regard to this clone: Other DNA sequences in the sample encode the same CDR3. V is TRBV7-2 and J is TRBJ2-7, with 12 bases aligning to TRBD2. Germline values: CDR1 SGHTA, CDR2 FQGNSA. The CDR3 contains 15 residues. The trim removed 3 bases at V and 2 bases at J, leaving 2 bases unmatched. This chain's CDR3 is CASSFSSGRAYEQYF. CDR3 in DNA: TGTGCCAGCAGCTTCTCTAGCGGGAGGGCCTACGAGCAGTACTTC.

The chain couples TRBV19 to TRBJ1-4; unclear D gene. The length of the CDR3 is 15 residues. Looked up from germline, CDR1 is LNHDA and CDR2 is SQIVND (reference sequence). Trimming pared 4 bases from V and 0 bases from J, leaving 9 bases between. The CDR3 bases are TGTGCCAGTAGTAGCCAACCAGCAACTAATGAAAAACTGTTTTTT. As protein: CASSSQPATNEKLFF.

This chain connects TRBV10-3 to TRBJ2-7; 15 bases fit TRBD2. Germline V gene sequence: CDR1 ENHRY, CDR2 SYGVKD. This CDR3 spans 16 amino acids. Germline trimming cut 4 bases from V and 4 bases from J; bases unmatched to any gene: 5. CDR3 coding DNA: TGTGCCATCAGTGGGCAGGGACTAGCGGGAGGATACGAGCAGTACTTC. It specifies CAISGQGLAGGYEQYF.

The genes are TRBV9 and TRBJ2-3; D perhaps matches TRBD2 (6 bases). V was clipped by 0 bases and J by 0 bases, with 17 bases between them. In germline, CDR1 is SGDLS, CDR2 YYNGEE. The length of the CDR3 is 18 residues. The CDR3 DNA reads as TGTGCCAGCAGCGTAGACGTAATGGGGGAGGAGAGCACAGATACGCAGTATTTT. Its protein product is CASSVDVMGEESTDTQYF. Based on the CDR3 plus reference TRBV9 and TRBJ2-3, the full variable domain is DSGVTQTPKHLITATGQRVTLRCSPRSGDLSVYWYQQSLDQGLQFLIQYYNGEERAKGNILERFSAQQFPDLHSELNLSSLELGDSALYFCASSVDVMGEESTDTQYFGPGTRLTVL.

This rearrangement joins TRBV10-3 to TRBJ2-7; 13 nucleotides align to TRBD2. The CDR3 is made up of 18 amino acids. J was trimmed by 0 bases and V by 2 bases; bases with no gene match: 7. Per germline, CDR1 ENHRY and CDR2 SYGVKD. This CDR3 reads CAISEGGTSGAYSYEQYF. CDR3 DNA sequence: TGTGCCATCAGTGAGGGCGGGACTAGCGGGGCTTACTCCTACGAGCAGTACTTC.

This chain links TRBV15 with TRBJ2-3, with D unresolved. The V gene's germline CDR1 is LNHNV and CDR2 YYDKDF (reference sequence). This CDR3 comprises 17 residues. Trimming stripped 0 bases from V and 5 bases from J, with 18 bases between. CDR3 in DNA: TGTGCCACCAGCAGAGAGCTAGGCGCTCTGCGAGTAGATACGCAGTATTTT. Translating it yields CATSRELGALRVDTQYF.

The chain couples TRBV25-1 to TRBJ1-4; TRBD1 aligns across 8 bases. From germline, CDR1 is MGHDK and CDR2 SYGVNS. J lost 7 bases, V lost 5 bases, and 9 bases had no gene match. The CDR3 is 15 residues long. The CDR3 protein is CASSSRDRLGEKLFF. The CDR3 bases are TGTGCCAGCAGTAGCCGGGACAGGTTGGGTGAAAAACTGTTTTTT.

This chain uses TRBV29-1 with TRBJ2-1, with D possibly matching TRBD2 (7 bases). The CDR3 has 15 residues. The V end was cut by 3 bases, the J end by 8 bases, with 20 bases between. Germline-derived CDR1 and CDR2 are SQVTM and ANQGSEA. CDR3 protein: CSVDRAGAELHEQFF. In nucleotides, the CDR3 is TGCAGCGTTGATCGGGCGGGGGCTGAGCTCCATGAGCAGTTCTTC.

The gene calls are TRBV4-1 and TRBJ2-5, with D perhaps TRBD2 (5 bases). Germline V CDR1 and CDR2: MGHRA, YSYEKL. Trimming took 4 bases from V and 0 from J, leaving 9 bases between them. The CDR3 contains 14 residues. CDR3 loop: CASSLREHQETQYF. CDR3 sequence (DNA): TGCGCCAGCAGCCTCCGGGAACACCAAGAGACCCAGTACTTC.